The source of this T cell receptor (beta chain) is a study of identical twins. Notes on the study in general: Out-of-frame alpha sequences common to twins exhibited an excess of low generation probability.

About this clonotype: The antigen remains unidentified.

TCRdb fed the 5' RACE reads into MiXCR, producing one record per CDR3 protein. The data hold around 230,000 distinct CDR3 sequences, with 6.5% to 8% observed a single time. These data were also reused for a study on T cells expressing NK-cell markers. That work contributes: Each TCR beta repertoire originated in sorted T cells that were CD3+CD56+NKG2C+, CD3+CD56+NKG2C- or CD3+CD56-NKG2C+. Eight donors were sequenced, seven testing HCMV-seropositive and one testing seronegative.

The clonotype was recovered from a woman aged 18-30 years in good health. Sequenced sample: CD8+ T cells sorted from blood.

The CDR3 sequence is CASGEQGPEQYF. In DNA, the CDR3 is TGTGCTAGTGGTGAACAGGGCCCCGAGCAGTACTTC. The chain combines TRBV12-5 with TRBJ2-7; D might be TRBD1 (6 bases). CDR3 length equals 12 residues. Germline V gene data show CDR1 as LGHNT and CDR2 as FRNRAP. Trimming took 5 bases from V and 6 from J, leaving 11 bases between them.